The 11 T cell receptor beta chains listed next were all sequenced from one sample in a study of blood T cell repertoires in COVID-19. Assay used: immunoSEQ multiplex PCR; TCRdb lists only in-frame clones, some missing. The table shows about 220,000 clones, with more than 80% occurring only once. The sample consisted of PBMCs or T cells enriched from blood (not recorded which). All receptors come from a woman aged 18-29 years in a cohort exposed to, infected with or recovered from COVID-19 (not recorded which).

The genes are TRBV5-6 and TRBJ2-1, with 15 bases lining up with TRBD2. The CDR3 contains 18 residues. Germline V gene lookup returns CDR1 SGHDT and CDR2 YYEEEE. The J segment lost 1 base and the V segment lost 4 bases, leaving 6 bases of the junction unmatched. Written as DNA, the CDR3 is TGTGCCAGCAGCCGAAGGACTAGCGGGGGGGTTTCCTACAATGAGCAGTTCTTC. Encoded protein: CASSRRTSGGVSYNEQFF.

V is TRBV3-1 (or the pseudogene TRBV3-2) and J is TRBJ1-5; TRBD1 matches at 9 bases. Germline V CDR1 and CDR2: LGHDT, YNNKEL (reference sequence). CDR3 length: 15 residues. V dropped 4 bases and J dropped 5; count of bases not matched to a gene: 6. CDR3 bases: TGTGCCAGCAGCCTAGGACAGGGGACATATCAGCCCCAGCATTTT. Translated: CASSLGQGTYQPQHF.

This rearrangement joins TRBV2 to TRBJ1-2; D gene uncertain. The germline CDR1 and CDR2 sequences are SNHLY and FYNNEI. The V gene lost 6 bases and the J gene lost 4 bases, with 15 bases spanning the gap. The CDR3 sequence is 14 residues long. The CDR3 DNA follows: TGTGCCAGCAGCCCAGACGCTTCAGGCTATGGCTACACCTTC. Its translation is CASSPDASGYGYTF.

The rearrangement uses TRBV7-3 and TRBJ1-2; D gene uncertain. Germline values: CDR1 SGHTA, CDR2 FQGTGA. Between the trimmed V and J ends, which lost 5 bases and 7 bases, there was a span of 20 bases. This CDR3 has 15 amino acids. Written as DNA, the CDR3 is TGTGCCAGCAGCCCCACGCCCGCCGGGGTGGTTGGCTACACCTTC. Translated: CASSPTPAGVVGYTF.

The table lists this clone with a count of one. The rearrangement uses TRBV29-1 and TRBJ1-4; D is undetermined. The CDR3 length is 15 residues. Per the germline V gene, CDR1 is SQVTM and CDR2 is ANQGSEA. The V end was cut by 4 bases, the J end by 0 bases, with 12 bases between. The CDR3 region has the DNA TGCAGCGTTGTCGACCCTACAGCAACTAATGAAAAACTGTTTTTT. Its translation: CSVVDPTATNEKLFF.

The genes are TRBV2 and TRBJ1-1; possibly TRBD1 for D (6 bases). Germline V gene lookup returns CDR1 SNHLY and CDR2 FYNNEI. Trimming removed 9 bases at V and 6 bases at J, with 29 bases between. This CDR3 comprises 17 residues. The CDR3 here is CASTEAQPGAYRAEAFF. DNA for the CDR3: TGTGCCAGTACAGAAGCACAGCCAGGGGCTTATCGGGCTGAAGCTTTCTTT.

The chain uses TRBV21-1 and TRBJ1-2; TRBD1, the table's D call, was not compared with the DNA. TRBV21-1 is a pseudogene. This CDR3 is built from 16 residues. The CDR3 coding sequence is TGTGCCAGCAGCCCCCTAGAGGACAGATTAATCTATGGCTACACCTTC. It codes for CASSPLEDRLIYGYTF.

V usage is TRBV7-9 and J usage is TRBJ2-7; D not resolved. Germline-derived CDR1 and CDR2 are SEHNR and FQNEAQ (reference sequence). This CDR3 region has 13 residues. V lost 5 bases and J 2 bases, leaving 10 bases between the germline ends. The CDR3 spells CASSRSVTYEQYF. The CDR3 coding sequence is TGTGCCAGCAGCCGGAGCGTTACCTACGAGCAGTACTTC.

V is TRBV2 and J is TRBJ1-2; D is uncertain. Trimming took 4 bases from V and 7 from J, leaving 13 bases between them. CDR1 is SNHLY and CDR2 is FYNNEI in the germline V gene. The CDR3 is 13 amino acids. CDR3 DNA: TGTGCCAGCAGTGTGTGGCCGCCGGGTGGCTACACCTTC. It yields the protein CASSVWPPGGYTF. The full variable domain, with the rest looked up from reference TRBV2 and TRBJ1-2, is EPEVTQTPSHQVTQMGQEVILRCVPISNHLYFYWYRQILGQKVEFLVSFYNNEISEKSEIFDDQFSVERPDGSNFTLKIRSTKLEDSAMYFCASSVWPPGGYTFGSGTRLTVV.

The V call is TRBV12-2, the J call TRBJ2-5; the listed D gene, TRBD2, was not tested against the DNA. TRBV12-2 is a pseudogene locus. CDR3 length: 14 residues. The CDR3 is CASRAGGVGLTQYF. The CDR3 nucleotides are TGTGCAAGTCGCGCCGGGGGGGTCGGACTCACCCAGTACTTC.

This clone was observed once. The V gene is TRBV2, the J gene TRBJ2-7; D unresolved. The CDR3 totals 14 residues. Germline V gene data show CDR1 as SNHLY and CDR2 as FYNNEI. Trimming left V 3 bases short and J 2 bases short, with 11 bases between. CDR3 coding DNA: TGTGCCAGCAGTGATGAGACTTCTGCCTACGAGCAGTACTTC. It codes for CASSDETSAYEQYF.